The present T cell receptor beta chain was sequenced within a study of technical replicates of blood from a handful of donors. The CDR3 sequence is 18 residues long. In germline, CDR1 is MDHEN, CDR2 SYDVKM. V lost 5 bases, J lost 2 bases, and 14 bases stayed unmatched. This clone was observed a few times. Measured with immunoSEQ multiplex PCR; TCRdb has only the in-frame clones, and not every one. Here the sample spans 78,000 or so clones, approximately 89% being singletons. This sequence originates from a human donor in good health. The sequenced material came from T cells isolated from PBMCs. The chain couples TRBV28 to TRBJ2-3, with 9 bases lining up with TRBD1. The CDR3 nucleotides read TGTGCCAGCAGTACTCCCTTCTCGACAGGGGGGGACACAGATACGCAGTATTTT. Translating it yields CASSTPFSTGGDTDTQYF.